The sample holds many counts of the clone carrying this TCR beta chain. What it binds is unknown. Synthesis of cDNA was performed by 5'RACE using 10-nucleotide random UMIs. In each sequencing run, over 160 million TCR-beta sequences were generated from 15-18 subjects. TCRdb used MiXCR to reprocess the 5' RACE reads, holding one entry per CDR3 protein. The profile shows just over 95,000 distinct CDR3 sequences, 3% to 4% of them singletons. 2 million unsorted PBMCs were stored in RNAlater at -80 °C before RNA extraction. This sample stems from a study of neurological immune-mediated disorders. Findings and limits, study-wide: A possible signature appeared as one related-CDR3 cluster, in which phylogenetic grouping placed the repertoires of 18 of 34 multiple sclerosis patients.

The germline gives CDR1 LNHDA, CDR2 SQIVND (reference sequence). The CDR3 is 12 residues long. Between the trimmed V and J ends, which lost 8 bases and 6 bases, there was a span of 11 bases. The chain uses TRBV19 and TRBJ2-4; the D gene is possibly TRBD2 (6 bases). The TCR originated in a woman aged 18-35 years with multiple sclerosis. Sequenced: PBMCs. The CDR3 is CASSGLINIQYF. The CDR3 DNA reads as TGTGCCAGTTCGGGACTTATAAACATTCAGTACTTC.